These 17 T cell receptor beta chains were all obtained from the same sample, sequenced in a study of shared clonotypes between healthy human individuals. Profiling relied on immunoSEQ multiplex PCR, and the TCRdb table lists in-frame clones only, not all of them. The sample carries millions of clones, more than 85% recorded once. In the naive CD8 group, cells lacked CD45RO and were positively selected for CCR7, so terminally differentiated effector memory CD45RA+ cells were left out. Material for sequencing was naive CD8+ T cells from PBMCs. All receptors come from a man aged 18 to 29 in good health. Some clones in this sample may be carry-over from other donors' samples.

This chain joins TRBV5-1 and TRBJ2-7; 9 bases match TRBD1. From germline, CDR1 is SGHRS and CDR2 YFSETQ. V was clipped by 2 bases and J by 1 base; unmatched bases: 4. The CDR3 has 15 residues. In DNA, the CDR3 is TGCGCCAGCAGCTTTGGGGGGACAGGGTCCTACGAGCAGTACTTC. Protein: CASSFGGTGSYEQYF.

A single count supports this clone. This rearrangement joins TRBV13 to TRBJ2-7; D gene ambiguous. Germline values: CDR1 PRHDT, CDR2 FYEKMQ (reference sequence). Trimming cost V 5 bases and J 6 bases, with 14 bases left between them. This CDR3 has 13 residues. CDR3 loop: CASSLSRVGEQYF. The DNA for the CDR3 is TGTGCCAGCAGCCTGTCTAGGGTCGGCGAGCAGTACTTC.

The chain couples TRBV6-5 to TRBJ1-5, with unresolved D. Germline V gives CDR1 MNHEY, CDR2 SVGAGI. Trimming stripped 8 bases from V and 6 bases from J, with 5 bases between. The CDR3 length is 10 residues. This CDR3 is CASDIQPQHF. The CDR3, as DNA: TGTGCCAGCGACATTCAGCCCCAGCATTTT.

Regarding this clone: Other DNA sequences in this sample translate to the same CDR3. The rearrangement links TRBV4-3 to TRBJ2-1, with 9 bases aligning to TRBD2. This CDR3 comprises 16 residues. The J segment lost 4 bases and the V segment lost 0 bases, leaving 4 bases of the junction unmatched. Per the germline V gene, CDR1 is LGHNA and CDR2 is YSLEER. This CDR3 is CASSQDPAGGYNEQFF. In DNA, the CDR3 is TGCGCCAGCAGCCAAGATCCAGCGGGAGGTTACAATGAGCAGTTCTTC.

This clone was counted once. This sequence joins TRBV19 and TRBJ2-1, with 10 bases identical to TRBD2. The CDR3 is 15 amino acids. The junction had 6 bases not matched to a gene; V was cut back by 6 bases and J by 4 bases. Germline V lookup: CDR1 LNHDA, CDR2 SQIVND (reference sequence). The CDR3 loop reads CASRETSGVYNEQFF. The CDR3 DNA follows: TGTGCCAGTAGAGAAACTAGCGGGGTATACAATGAGCAGTTCTTC. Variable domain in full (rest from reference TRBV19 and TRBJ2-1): DGGITQSPKYLFRKEGQNVTLSCEQNLNHDAMYWYRQDPGQGLRLIYYSQIVNDFQKGDIAEGYSVSREKKESFPLTVTSAQKNPTAFYLCASRETSGVYNEQFFGPGTRLTVL.

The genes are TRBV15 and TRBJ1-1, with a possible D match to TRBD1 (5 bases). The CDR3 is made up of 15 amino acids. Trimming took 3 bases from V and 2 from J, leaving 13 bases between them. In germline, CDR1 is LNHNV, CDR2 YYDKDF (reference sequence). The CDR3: CATSRSSGVNTEAFF. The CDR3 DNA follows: TGTGCCACCAGCAGGAGCTCGGGGGTTAACACTGAAGCTTTCTTT.

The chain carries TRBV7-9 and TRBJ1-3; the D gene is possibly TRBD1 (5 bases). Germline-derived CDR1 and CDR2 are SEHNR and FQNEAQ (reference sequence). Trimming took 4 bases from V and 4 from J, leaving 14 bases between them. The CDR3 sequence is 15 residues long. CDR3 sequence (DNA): TGTGCCAGCAGCTCGCGGGACCTGGGGGGAAACACCATATATTTT. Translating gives CASSSRDLGGNTIYF.

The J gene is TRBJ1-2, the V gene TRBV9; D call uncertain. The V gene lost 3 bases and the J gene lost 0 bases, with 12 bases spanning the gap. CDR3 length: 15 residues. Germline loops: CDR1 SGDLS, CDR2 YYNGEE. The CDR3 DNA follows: TGTGCCAGCAGCGCCGAAAGAGGGCCTAACTATGGCTACACCTTC. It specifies CASSAERGPNYGYTF.

The CDR3 is CASSQDGVKGTTNEKLFF. The CDR3 DNA is TGCGCCAGCAGCCAAGATGGGGTAAAGGGGACGACTAATGAAAAACTGTTTTTT. V and J are TRBV4-3 and TRBJ1-4; a possible D gene is TRBD1 (5 bases). Germline CDR1 and CDR2: LGHNA and YSLEER. V lost 0 bases and J 2 bases, leaving 16 bases between the germline ends. This CDR3 has 18 amino acids.

The CDR3 loop reads CASSEQGRLQPQHF. The CDR3 coding sequence is TGTGCCAGCTCAGAACAGGGACGGTTACAGCCCCAGCATTTT. The chain combines TRBV27 with TRBJ1-5, with a weak D call TRBD1 (6 bases). The length of the CDR3 is 14 residues. Trimming shortened V by 8 bases and J by 7 bases, and 18 bases separated the two germline ends. The V gene's germline CDR1 is MNHEY and CDR2 SMNVEV (reference sequence).

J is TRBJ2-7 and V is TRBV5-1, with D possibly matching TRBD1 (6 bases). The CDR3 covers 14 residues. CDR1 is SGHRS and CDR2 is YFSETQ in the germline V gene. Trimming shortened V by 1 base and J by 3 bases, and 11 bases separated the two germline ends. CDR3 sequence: CASSLTGQIYEQYF. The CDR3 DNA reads TGCGCCAGCAGCTTGACAGGGCAAATCTACGAGCAGTACTTC.

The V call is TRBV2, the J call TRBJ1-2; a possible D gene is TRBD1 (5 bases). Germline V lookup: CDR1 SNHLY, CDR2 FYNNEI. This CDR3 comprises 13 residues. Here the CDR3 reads CAGGGEANYGYTF. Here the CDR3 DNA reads TGTGCTGGAGGAGGGGAGGCTAACTATGGCTACACCTTC.

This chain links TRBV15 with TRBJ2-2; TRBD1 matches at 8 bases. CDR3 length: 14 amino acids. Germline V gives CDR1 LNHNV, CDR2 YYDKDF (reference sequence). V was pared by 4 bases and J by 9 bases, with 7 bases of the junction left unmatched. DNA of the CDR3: TGTGCCACCAGCACCGACAGGGGAAAAAGGGAGCTGTTTTTT. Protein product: CATSTDRGKRELFF.

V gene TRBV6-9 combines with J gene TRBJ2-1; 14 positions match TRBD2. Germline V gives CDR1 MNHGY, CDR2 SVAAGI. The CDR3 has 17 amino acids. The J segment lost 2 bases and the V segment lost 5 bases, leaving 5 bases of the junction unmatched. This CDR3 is CASSPTSGRAPYNEQFF. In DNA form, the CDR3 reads TGTGCCAGCAGTCCGACTAGCGGGAGGGCCCCCTACAATGAGCAGTTCTTC.

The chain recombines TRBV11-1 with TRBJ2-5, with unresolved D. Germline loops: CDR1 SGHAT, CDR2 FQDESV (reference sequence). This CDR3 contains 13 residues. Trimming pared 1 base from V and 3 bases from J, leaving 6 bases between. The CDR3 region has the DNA TGTGCCAGCAGCTTAGACACCGAAGAGACCCAGTACTTC. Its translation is CASSLDTEETQYF.

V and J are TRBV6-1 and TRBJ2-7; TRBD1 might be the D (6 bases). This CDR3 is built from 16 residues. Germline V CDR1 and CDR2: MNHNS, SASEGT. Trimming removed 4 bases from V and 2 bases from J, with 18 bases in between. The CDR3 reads CASSGQQGPWTYEQYF. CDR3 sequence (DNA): TGTGCCAGCAGTGGCCAACAGGGTCCCTGGACCTACGAGCAGTACTTC.

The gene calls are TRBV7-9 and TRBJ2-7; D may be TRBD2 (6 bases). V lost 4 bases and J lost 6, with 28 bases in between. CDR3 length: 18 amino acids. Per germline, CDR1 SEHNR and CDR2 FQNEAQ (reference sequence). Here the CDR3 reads CASSSPWSPGSTPGEQYF. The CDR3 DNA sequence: TGTGCCAGCAGCTCCCCCTGGAGTCCCGGGAGTACTCCCGGCGAGCAGTACTTC.